A single sample gave rise to the 31 T cell receptor beta chains below, sequenced in a study of blood T cell repertoires in COVID-19. Libraries were prepared by immunoSEQ multiplex PCR; TCRdb keeps only in-frame clonotypes and omits some of them. The sample has under 300,000 clones; about 83% are singletons. The specimen was peripheral blood. The receptors originated from a young man who had recovered from COVID-19.

This clone was observed a handful of times. The rearrangement joins TRBV28 to TRBJ2-4; 9 nucleotides line up with TRBD1. J gave up 1 base and V 3 bases, and 13 bases lay outside the gene matches. The CDR3 runs 19 residues. CDR1 and CDR2 (germline): MDHEN, SYDVKM. CDR3 amino acids: CASSFHYGGQGGAKNIQYF. CDR3 sequence (DNA): TGTGCCAGCAGTTTTCACTACGGGGGACAGGGTGGGGCCAAAAACATTCAGTACTTC.

The chain combines TRBV5-8 with TRBJ1-2, with 9 bases fitting TRBD1. The CDR3 sequence is 16 residues long. Losses at the gene ends were 0 bases for V and 5 bases for J; bases not matched to a gene: 8. Per the germline V gene, CDR1 is SGHTS and CDR2 is YDEGEE. CDR3 sequence (DNA): TGTGCCAGCAGCTTGGTGGGGGGGGACAGGGTGTATGGCTACACCTTC. This sequence encodes CASSLVGGDRVYGYTF.

The J gene is TRBJ2-1, the V gene TRBV9, with D perhaps matching TRBD2 (6 bases). Per the germline V gene, CDR1 is SGDLS and CDR2 is YYNGEE. V was clipped by 3 bases and J by 4 bases, with 8 bases between them. This CDR3 is 13 amino acids long. The CDR3 is CASSGLGYNEQFF. DNA for the CDR3: TGTGCCAGCAGCGGACTAGGTTACAATGAGCAGTTCTTC. Supplemented by reference TRBV9 and TRBJ2-1, the full variable domain reads DSGVTQTPKHLITATGQRVTLRCSPRSGDLSVYWYQQSLDQGLQFLIQYYNGEERAKGNILERFSAQQFPDLHSELNLSSLELGDSALYFCASSGLGYNEQFFGPGTRLTVL.

This chain connects TRBV6-5 to TRBJ1-1; maybe TRBD1 (6 bases). Germline loops: CDR1 MNHEY, CDR2 SVGAGI. This CDR3 comprises 12 residues. The ends were cut back, 7 bases at V and 3 bases at J, with 9 bases in the middle. The CDR3 nucleotides are TGTGCCAGCAAAAACAGGGACACTGAAGCTTTCTTT. Its translation is CASKNRDTEAFF.

This rearrangement joins TRBV11-2 to TRBJ1-3; no clear D. Germline lookup yields CDR1 SGHAT and CDR2 FQNNGV. The CDR3 is 14 amino acids. V was clipped by 2 bases and J by 0 bases, with 5 bases between them. As DNA, the CDR3 is TGTGCCAGCAGCTTACAGTCCTCTGGAAACACCATATATTTT. Its protein is CASSLQSSGNTIYF.

This clone showed up just a few times. This chain uses TRBV19 with TRBJ1-2, with 8 bases that match TRBD1. CDR3 length equals 13 residues. Germline CDR1 and CDR2: LNHDA and SQIVND (reference sequence). After removal of 5 bases from V and 8 bases from J, the junction contained 7 bases not matched to a gene. CDR3 region: CASSWQGAGGYTF. The CDR3 DNA follows: TGTGCCAGTAGTTGGCAGGGGGCAGGAGGCTACACCTTC. Full variable domain (remainder filled in from reference TRBV19 and TRBJ1-2): DGGITQSPKYLFRKEGQNVTLSCEQNLNHDAMYWYRQDPGQGLRLIYYSQIVNDFQKGDIAEGYSVSREKKESFPLTVTSAQKNPTAFYLCASSWQGAGGYTFGSGTRLTVV.

The chain couples TRBV28 to TRBJ1-1, with a tentative D call TRBD1 (5 bases). From germline, CDR1 is MDHEN and CDR2 SYDVKM. With 4 bases removed from V and 8 bases from J, the gap between germline ends came to 11 bases. The CDR3 is 12 amino acids. The CDR3 nucleotides read TGTGCCAGCAGTTCCACGGGGGGGGAAGCTTTCTTT. It yields the protein CASSSTGGEAFF.

The chain couples TRBV9 to TRBJ1-2, with no clear D. Germline V CDR1 and CDR2: SGDLS, YYNGEE. The CDR3 loop spans 9 amino acids. V lost 4 bases to trimming and J lost 10 bases, with 5 bases between them. CDR3 DNA: TGTGCCAGCAGCCCGTCCTACACCTTC. Translated, it gives CASSPSYTF.

V gene TRBV19 combines with J gene TRBJ1-2; possibly TRBD1 for D (5 bases). V lost 5 bases to trimming and J lost 4 bases, with 14 bases between them. Germline V gene lookup returns CDR1 LNHDA and CDR2 SQIVND (reference sequence). This CDR3 comprises 14 residues. The CDR3: CASSVTGESYGYTF. The CDR3 DNA follows: TGTGCCAGTAGTGTGACGGGGGAGAGCTATGGCTACACCTTC.

The rearrangement joins TRBV19 to TRBJ1-2, with D tentatively TRBD1 (6 bases). Trimming shortened V by 8 bases and J by 3 bases, and 13 bases separated the two germline ends. The germline V gene encodes CDR1 LNHDA and CDR2 SQIVND (reference sequence). This CDR3 is built from 13 residues. CDR3 amino acids: CASGDNGYYGYTF. In DNA form, the CDR3 reads TGTGCCAGTGGGGACAACGGATACTATGGCTACACCTTC.

The chain joins TRBV7-6 to TRBJ2-7; perhaps TRBD1 as D (6 bases). V gave up 1 base and J gave up 7 bases, with 11 bases separating them. Germline values: CDR1 SGHVS, CDR2 FNYEAQ. CDR3 size: 13 residues. The chain's CDR3 is CASSLGPDREQYV. The CDR3, as DNA: TGTGCCAGCAGCTTAGGTCCCGACAGGGAGCAGTACGTC.

V is TRBV3-1 (or the pseudogene TRBV3-2) and J is TRBJ2-5; weak D call: TRBD2 (5 bases). The CDR3 is 14 residues long. CDR1 LGHDT and CDR2 YNNKEL come from the germline V gene (reference sequence). The germline V and J ends were trimmed by 7 bases and 5 bases, with 17 bases remaining between them. CDR3 DNA sequence: TGTGCCAGCATCTCTAGAGGGTTGGGGGAGACCCAGTACTTC. Amino acid sequence: CASISRGLGETQYF.

The rearrangement joins TRBV18 to TRBJ2-7, with 8 bases lining up with TRBD1. CDR1 KGHSH and CDR2 LQKENI come from the germline V gene. The CDR3 consists of 14 residues. V lost 6 bases to trimming and J lost 7 bases; unmatched junction nucleotides: 11. Here the CDR3 DNA reads TGTGCCAGCTCGTCCGGAACAGGGGGTAGTGAGCAGTACGTC. Its translation is CASSSGTGGSEQYV.

The gene calls are TRBV15 and TRBJ1-4; D is ambiguous. CDR3 length: 17 residues. V dropped 1 base and J dropped 6 bases, with 18 bases sitting between them. Per germline, CDR1 LNHNV and CDR2 YYDKDF (reference sequence). The CDR3 here is CATSRVAGLGKDEKLFF. CDR3 DNA sequence: TGTGCCACCAGCAGAGTGGCCGGGTTAGGAAAAGATGAAAAACTGTTTTTT.

This chain links TRBV3-1 (or the pseudogene TRBV3-2) with TRBJ1-4, with a possible D match to TRBD1 (6 bases). V was cut by 5 bases and J by 7 bases, with 11 bases left in between. Germline V lookup: CDR1 LGHDT, CDR2 YNNKEL (reference sequence). The length of the CDR3 is 13 residues. CDR3 region: CASSDRSVEKLFF. CDR3 bases: TGTGCCAGCAGCGACAGGAGTGTTGAAAAACTGTTTTTT.

The chain joins TRBV28 to TRBJ1-4; 8 nucleotides agree with TRBD1. Trimming removed 4 bases from V and 5 bases from J; junction bases left unmatched: 3. CDR1 is MDHEN and CDR2 is SYDVKM in the germline V gene. This CDR3 is built from 14 residues. This chain's CDR3 is CASSYRGLNEKLFF. DNA of the CDR3: TGTGCCAGCAGTTACAGGGGGTTAAATGAAAAACTGTTTTTT.

For the CDR3, the DNA is TGTGCCAGTAGCAGAATACTAGGGCAAGAGACCCAGTACTTC. This encodes CASSRILGQETQYF. The chain recombines TRBV19 with TRBJ2-5, with D possibly being TRBD2 (5 bases). V lost 6 bases, J lost 2 bases, and 13 bases lay in between. Germline lookup yields CDR1 LNHDA and CDR2 SQIVND (reference sequence). This CDR3 has 14 residues.

V usage is TRBV19 and J usage is TRBJ1-5; TRBD1 aligns across 8 bases. Germline CDR1 LNHDA, CDR2 SQIVND (reference sequence). After removal of 7 bases from V and 5 bases from J, the junction contained 7 bases not matched to a gene. The CDR3 sequence is 14 residues long. The CDR3 loop reads CASTAGQADQPQHF. As DNA, the CDR3 is TGTGCCAGTACCGCGGGACAGGCCGATCAGCCCCAGCATTTT.

This clone occurred a few times. The chain uses TRBV28 and TRBJ1-2; 7 bases fit TRBD1. The CDR3 covers 14 residues. V shed 6 bases and J 5 bases; nucleotides not matched to a gene: 9. Germline V lookup: CDR1 MDHEN, CDR2 SYDVKM. The CDR3 bases are TGTGCCAGCAGCGTAGGGGGCGTCGGTTATGGCTACACCTTC. This encodes CASSVGGVGYGYTF.

This clone occurred once. The J gene is TRBJ1-1, the V gene TRBV10-2, with 7 bases that match TRBD1. V lost 4 bases to trimming and J lost 0 bases; unmatched junction nucleotides: 5. Germline-derived CDR1 and CDR2 are WSHSY and SAAADI. CDR3 length equals 15 residues. CDR3 sequence reads: CASSGWTGLNTEAFF. CDR3 in DNA: TGCGCCAGCAGTGGCTGGACAGGATTGAACACTGAAGCTTTCTTT.

The chain has TRBV2 and TRBJ1-4; 9 nucleotides match TRBD1. The germline V gene encodes CDR1 SNHLY and CDR2 FYNNEI. V trimming: 3 bases; J trimming: 7 bases; junction bases outside the gene matches: 3. The CDR3 length is 14 residues. The CDR3 bases are TGTGCCAGCAGTGATGGACAGGGGATTGAAAAACTGTTTTTT. Protein: CASSDGQGIEKLFF.

This clone appeared a few times. The gene calls are TRBV6-4 and TRBJ1-4; a possible D gene is TRBD1 (5 bases). The V and J ends lost 6 bases and 5 bases respectively, with 16 bases between them. CDR3 length equals 15 residues. Germline V CDR1 and CDR2: MRHNA, SNTAGT. CDR3 nucleotide sequence: TGTGCCAGCAGGGGCTACGCAGGGATGAATGAAAAACTGTTTTTT. Protein product: CASRGYAGMNEKLFF.

The genes are TRBV2 and TRBJ2-3, with 7 bases lining up with TRBD2. The CDR3 is 15 residues long. Germline CDR1 and CDR2: SNHLY and FYNNEI. Unmatched junction bases numbered 5, after V lost 4 bases and J lost 1 base. This chain's CDR3 is CASSVGGGGTDTQYF. The DNA of the CDR3 is TGTGCCAGCAGTGTGGGGGGGGGTGGCACAGATACGCAGTATTTT.

This chain joins TRBV9 and TRBJ2-6; 9 nucleotides agree with TRBD1. Germline V gene lookup returns CDR1 SGDLS and CDR2 YYNGEE. The V and J ends lost 3 bases and 0 bases, in that order; junction bases with no gene match: 10. The CDR3 contains 19 residues. CDR3 sequence reads: CASSGRQGEGDSGANVLTF. CDR3 coding DNA: TGTGCCAGCAGCGGACGACAGGGGGAAGGAGACTCTGGGGCCAACGTCCTGACTTTC.

This chain uses TRBV19 with TRBJ2-1; D not resolved. Germline lookup yields CDR1 LNHDA and CDR2 SQIVND (reference sequence). With 5 bases removed from V and 0 bases from J, the gap between germline ends came to 14 bases. CDR3 length equals 16 residues. DNA for the CDR3: TGTGCCAGTAGTTCCACCCGACTGAGCTCCTACAATGAGCAGTTCTTC. The encoded protein is CASSSTRLSSYNEQFF.

The gene calls are TRBV18 and TRBJ2-2; 10 nucleotides line up with TRBD1. The CDR3 has 15 residues. Germline V gene lookup returns CDR1 KGHSH and CDR2 LQKENI. V was clipped by 8 bases and J by 3 bases; unmatched bases: 6. The CDR3 DNA sequence: TGTGCCAGCCTAAGCGGGACAGGGGACACCGGGGAGCTGTTTTTT. This encodes CASLSGTGDTGELFF.

The chain recombines TRBV3-1 (or the pseudogene TRBV3-2) with TRBJ2-7; D is unresolved. The CDR3 extends over 12 amino acids. Trimming shortened V by 1 base and J by 7 bases, and 8 bases separated the two germline ends. CDR1 LGHDT and CDR2 YNNKEL come from the germline V gene (reference sequence). The CDR3 nucleotides read TGTGCCAGCAGCCAAGCCCGGCGGGAGCAGTACTTC. It translates to CASSQARREQYF.

V usage is TRBV7-3 and J usage is TRBJ2-2, with D perhaps matching TRBD1 (6 bases). CDR1 is SGHTA, CDR2 FQGTGA, per germline. The germline V and J ends were trimmed by 5 bases and 1 base, with 11 bases remaining between them. The CDR3 totals 15 residues. The CDR3 nucleotides are TGTGCCAGCAGCCTAGGGGGTTGGAACACCGGGGAGCTGTTTTTT. Translation: CASSLGGWNTGELFF.

The chain links TRBV4-2 to TRBJ1-1, with D unresolved. V shed 1 base and J shed 4 bases, with 10 bases lying between them. The CDR3 is 14 amino acids. In germline, CDR1 is LGHNA, CDR2 YNFKEQ. In DNA form, the CDR3 reads TGTGCCAGCAGCCAAGTGGAAGGGAGCACTGAAGCTTTCTTT. Residues: CASSQVEGSTEAFF.

This chain connects TRBV7-9 to TRBJ2-1; D remains ambiguous. Germline values: CDR1 SEHNR, CDR2 FQNEAQ (reference sequence). Trimming cost V 1 base and J 9 bases, with 13 bases left between them. CDR3 length: 14 amino acids. CDR3 sequence reads: CASSLDRHAAEQFF. DNA for the CDR3: TGTGCCAGCAGCTTAGACCGTCATGCGGCTGAGCAGTTCTTC.

The J gene is TRBJ1-2, the V gene TRBV5-1, with 8 nucleotides matching TRBD1. This CDR3 region has 15 residues. V shed 7 bases and J 8 bases; nucleotides not matched to a gene: 16. Per the germline V gene, CDR1 is SGHRS and CDR2 is YFSETQ. This CDR3 is CASAYGGQDRSGYTF. The CDR3 DNA follows: TGCGCCAGCGCCTACGGGGGACAGGATCGTTCGGGCTACACCTTC.